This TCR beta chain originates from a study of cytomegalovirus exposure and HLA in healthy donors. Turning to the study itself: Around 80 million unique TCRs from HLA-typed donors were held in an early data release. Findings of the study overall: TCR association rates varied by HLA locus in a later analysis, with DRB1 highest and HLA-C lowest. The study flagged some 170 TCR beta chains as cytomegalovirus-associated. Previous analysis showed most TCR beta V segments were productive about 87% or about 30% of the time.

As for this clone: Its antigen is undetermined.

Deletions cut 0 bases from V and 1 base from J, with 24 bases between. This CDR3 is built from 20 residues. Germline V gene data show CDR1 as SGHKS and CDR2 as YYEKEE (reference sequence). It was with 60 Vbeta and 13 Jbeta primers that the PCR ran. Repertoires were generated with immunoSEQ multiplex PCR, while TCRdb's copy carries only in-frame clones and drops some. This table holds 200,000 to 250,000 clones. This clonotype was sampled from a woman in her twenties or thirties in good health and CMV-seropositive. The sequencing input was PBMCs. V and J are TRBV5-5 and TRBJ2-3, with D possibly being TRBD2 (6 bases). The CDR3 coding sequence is TGTGCCAGCAGCTTGGTGTCCTCGGGTAGCGGACGATATCGCACAGATACGCAGTATTTT. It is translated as CASSLVSSGSGRYRTDTQYF.